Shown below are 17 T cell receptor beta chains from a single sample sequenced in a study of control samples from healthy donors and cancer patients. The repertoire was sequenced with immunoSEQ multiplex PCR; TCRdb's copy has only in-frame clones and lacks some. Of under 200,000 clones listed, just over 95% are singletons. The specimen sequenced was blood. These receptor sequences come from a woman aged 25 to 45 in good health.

The CDR3 here is CASSLGTGEQYF. The DNA for the CDR3 is TGTGCCAGCTCACTCGGGACAGGCGAGCAGTACTTC. The chain links TRBV18 to TRBJ2-7; 8 bases line up with TRBD1. Germline CDR1 and CDR2: KGHSH and LQKENI. The CDR3 is 12 residues long. The V segment lost 4 bases and the J segment 6 bases; nucleotides outside the gene matches: 2.

The DNA of the CDR3 is TGTGCCAGCACACTTTCAGGTGGATTGAACACTGAAGCTTTCTTT. This encodes CASTLSGGLNTEAFF. The V and J genes are TRBV25-1 and TRBJ1-1; D ambiguous. The germline CDR1 and CDR2 sequences are MGHDK and SYGVNS. The V end lost 7 bases, the J end lost 0 bases, and 15 bases lay between the germline ends. This CDR3 comprises 15 residues.

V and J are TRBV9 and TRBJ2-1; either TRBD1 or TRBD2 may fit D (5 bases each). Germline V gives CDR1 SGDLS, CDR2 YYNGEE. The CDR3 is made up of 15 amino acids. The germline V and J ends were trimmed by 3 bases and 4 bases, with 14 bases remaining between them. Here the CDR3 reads CASSEGRKAYNEQFF. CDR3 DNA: TGTGCCAGCAGCGAGGGACGGAAGGCTTACAATGAGCAGTTCTTC.

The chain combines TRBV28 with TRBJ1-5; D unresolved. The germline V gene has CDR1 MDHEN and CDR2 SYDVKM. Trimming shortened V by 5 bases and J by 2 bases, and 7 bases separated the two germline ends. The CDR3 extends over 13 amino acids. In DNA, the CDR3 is TGTGCCAGCAGTGGGATAGGCAATCAGCCCCAGCATTTT. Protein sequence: CASSGIGNQPQHF.

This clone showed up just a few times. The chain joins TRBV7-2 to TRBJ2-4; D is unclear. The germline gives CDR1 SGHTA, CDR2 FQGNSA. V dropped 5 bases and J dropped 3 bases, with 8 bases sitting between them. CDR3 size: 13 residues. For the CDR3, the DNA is TGTGCCAGCAGCGTCCCGGGCAAAAACATTCAGTACTTC. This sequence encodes CASSVPGKNIQYF. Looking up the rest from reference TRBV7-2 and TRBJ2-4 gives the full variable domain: GAGVSQSPSNKVTEKGKDVELRCDPISGHTALYWYRQSLGQGLEFLIYFQGNSAPDKSGLPSDRFSAERTGGSVSTLTIQRTQQEDSAVYLCASSVPGKNIQYFGAGTRLSVL.

This chain's CDR3 is CASSVQGGENQPQHF. The CDR3 DNA follows: TGTGCCAGCAGCGTACAGGGGGGAGAAAATCAGCCCCAGCATTTT. The rearrangement links TRBV2 to TRBJ1-5; 8 nucleotides line up with TRBD1. Trimming removed 6 bases from V and 4 bases from J; junction bases left unmatched: 8. The germline CDR1 and CDR2 sequences are SNHLY and FYNNEI. This CDR3 region has 15 residues.

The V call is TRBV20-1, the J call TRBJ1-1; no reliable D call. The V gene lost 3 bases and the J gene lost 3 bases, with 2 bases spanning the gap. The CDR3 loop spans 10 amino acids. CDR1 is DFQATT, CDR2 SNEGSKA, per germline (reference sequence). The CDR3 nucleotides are TGCAGTGCTAGGGACACTGAAGCTTTCTTT. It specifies CSARDTEAFF.

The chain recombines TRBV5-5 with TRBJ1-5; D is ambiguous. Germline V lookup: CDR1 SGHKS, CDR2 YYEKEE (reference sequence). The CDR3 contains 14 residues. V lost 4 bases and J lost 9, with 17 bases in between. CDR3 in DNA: TGTGCCAGCAGCCGCGATTCCCTAGACCCGCCCCAGCATTTT. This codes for CASSRDSLDPPQHF.

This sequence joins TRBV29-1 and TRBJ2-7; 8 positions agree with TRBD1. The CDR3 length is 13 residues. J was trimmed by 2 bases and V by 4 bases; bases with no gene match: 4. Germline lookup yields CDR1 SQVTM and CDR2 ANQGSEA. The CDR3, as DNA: TGCAGCGTTGCAATGGGACAGGCCTACGAGCAGTACTTC. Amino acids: CSVAMGQAYEQYF.

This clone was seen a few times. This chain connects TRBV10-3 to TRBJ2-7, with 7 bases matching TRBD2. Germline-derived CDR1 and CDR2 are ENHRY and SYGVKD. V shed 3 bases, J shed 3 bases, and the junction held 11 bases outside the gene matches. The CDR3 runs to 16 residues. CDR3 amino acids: CAISDTGGNRGYEQYF. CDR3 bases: TGTGCCATCAGTGACACGGGAGGCAACCGGGGCTACGAGCAGTACTTC.

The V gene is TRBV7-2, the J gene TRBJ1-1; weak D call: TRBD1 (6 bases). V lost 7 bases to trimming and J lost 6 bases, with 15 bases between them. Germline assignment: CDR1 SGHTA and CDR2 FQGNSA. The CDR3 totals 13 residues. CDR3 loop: CASTTGNFPEAFF. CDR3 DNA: TGTGCCAGCACAACAGGGAATTTTCCTGAAGCTTTCTTT.

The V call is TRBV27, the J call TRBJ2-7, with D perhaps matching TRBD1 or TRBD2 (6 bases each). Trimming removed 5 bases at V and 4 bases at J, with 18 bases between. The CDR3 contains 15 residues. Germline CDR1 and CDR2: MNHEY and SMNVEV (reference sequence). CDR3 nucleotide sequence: TGTGCCAGCAGTACCAGTGGGGGGCCTTTGTACGAGCAGTACTTC. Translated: CASSTSGGPLYEQYF.

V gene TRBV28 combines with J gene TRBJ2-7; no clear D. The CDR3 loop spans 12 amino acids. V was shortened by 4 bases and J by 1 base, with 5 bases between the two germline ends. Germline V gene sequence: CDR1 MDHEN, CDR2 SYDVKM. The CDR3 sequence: CASSSQSYEQYF. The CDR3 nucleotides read TGTGCCAGCAGTTCCCAGTCCTACGAGCAGTACTTC.

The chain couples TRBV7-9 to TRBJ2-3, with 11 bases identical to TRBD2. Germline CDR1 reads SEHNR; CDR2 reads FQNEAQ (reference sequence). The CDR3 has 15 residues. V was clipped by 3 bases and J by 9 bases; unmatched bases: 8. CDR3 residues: CASSFASGGPSTQYF. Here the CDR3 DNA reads TGTGCCAGCAGCTTTGCTAGCGGGGGGCCCTCGACGCAGTATTTT.

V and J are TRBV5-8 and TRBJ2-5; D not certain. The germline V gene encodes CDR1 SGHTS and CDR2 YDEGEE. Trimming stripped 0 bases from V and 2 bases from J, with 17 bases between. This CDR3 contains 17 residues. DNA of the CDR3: TGTGCCAGCAGCTTGGGGGTGGCGAACCCGGCACAAGAGACCCAGTACTTC. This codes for CASSLGVANPAQETQYF.

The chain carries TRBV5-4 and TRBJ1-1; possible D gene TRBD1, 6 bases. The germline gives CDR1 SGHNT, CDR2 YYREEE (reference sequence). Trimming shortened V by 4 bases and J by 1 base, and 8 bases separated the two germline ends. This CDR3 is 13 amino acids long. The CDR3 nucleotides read TGTGCCAGCAGCCAGGACAGGAACACTGAAGCTTTCTTT. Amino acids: CASSQDRNTEAFF.

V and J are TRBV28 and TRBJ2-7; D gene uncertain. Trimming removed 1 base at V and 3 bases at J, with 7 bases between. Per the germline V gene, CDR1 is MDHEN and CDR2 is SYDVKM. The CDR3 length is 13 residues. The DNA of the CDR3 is TGTGCCAGCAGTTTATTATCCCACTACGAGCAGTACTTC. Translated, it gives CASSLLSHYEQYF.